This T cell receptor (beta chain) was profiled in a study of blood T cell repertoires in COVID-19. Germline loops: CDR1 LNHNV, CDR2 YYDKDF (reference sequence). With 3 bases removed from V and 6 bases from J, the gap between germline ends came to 14 bases. The CDR3 covers 15 residues. In the study's own analysis: Nucleated cell number was recorded as an estimate derived from reference gene primer amplification. Sequenced by immunoSEQ multiplex PCR; TCRdb stores in-frame clones only, minus some. V, J and clone size are taken as reported in that table, and D and trimming were inferred from the DNA itself. Among about 170,000 clones listed, 82% were seen once.

Sequencing was carried out using peripheral blood. The chain couples TRBV15 to TRBJ1-4; D remains unclear. The sequence was collected from a woman between 40 and 50 years old with COVID-19, enrolled during active disease. CDR3 bases: TGTGCCACCAGCAGTGGGCAGGTGTTAGATGAAAAACTGTTTTTT. This gives the protein CATSSGQVLDEKLFF.